These 18 T cell receptor beta chains share one sample of origin, sequenced in a study of cytomegalovirus exposure and HLA in healthy donors. Vbeta (60) and Jbeta (13) primers were used in the PCR. Repertoires were generated with immunoSEQ multiplex PCR, while TCRdb's copy carries only in-frame clones and drops some. The sample holds 150,000 to 200,000 clones; around nine tenths are singletons and the top ten take approximately 1.7%. The source material was PBMCs. The receptors derive from a woman in her late teens or twenties in good health and CMV-seronegative.

In its sample, this clone was seen a few times. This chain connects TRBV4-1 to TRBJ1-2; 8 bases are shared with TRBD1. The germline V gene encodes CDR1 MGHRA and CDR2 YSYEKL. The CDR3 has 17 amino acids. J was trimmed by 4 bases and V by 0 bases; bases with no gene match: 10. CDR3 region: CASSQEGFGTGLYGYTF. Written as DNA, the CDR3 is TGCGCCAGCAGCCAAGAGGGTTTCGGGACAGGCCTCTATGGCTACACCTTC.

The V call is TRBV27, the J call TRBJ1-2; a possible D gene is TRBD1 (5 bases). The V and J ends lost 0 bases and 6 bases respectively, with 11 bases between them. The CDR3 spans 14 residues. CDR1 and CDR2 (germline): MNHEY, SMNVEV (reference sequence). The CDR3 nucleotides read TGTGCCAGCAGTTTATCCCGGGACTATCATGGCTACACCTTC. Amino acid sequence: CASSLSRDYHGYTF.

The chain employs TRBV19 and TRBJ2-2, with 9 bases that match TRBD1. After removal of 5 bases from V and 1 base from J, the junction contained 5 bases not matched to a gene. Germline CDR1 is LNHDA and CDR2 is SQIVND (reference sequence). The CDR3 consists of 16 residues. DNA of the CDR3: TGTGCCAGTAGTTCCGACAGGGGGGAGAACACCGGGGAGCTGTTTTTT. This codes for CASSSDRGENTGELFF.

This chain's CDR3 is CASSLGLGVYEQYF. The DNA of the CDR3 is TGTGCCAGCAGTTTGGGACTAGGTGTCTACGAGCAGTACTTC. The chain uses TRBV27 and TRBJ2-7, with TRBD2 identical over 8 bases. The ends lost 3 bases at V and 3 bases at J; junction bases unmatched: 4. Per the germline V gene, CDR1 is MNHEY and CDR2 is SMNVEV (reference sequence). The CDR3 spans 14 residues.

This chain links TRBV2 with TRBJ1-5; 11 nucleotides line up with TRBD1. V lost 6 bases, J lost 4 bases, and 5 bases stayed unmatched. The CDR3 totals 15 residues. CDR1 is SNHLY and CDR2 is FYNNEI in the germline V gene. As DNA, the CDR3 is TGTGCCAGCAGAACCGGGACAGGGGGAAATCAGCCCCAGCATTTT. It encodes CASRTGTGGNQPQHF.

CDR3 protein: CASGDRVRGETQYF. The CDR3 nucleotides are TGTGCCAGCGGCGATCGAGTAAGGGGAGAGACCCAGTACTTC. The chain recombines TRBV9 with TRBJ2-5, with a tentative D call TRBD1 (5 bases). CDR3 length equals 14 residues. With 7 bases removed from V and 4 bases from J, the gap between germline ends came to 17 bases. In germline, CDR1 is SGDLS, CDR2 YYNGEE.

V usage is TRBV5-1 and J usage is TRBJ2-5; no clear D. Trimming cost V 0 bases and J 2 bases, with 5 bases left between them. Germline loops: CDR1 SGHRS, CDR2 YFSETQ. CDR3 size: 13 residues. The CDR3 here is CASSLALQETQYF. As DNA, the CDR3 is TGCGCCAGCAGCTTGGCCCTTCAAGAGACCCAGTACTTC. Variable domain in full (rest from reference TRBV5-1 and TRBJ2-5): KAGVTQTPRYLIKTRGQQVTLSCSPISGHRSVSWYQQTPGQGLQFLFEYFSETQRNKGNFPGRFSGRQFSNSRSEMNVSTLELGDSALYLCASSLALQETQYFGPGTRLLVL.

V gene TRBV11-2 combines with J gene TRBJ2-5, with D hard to call. V lost 0 bases, J lost 5 bases, and 4 bases lay in between. This CDR3 has 12 amino acids. Germline V lookup: CDR1 SGHAT, CDR2 FQNNGV. CDR3: CASSLDSETQYF. The CDR3 DNA is TGTGCCAGCAGCTTAGATAGTGAGACCCAGTACTTC.

The chain joins TRBV4-3 to TRBJ2-3, with D possibly being TRBD1 (5 bases). The V gene lost 4 bases and the J gene lost 0 bases, with 11 bases spanning the gap. This CDR3 has 15 amino acids. Germline values: CDR1 LGHNA, CDR2 YSLEER. CDR3 amino acids: CASSPRTRSTDTQYF. Written as DNA, the CDR3 is TGCGCCAGCAGCCCAAGGACACGGAGCACAGATACGCAGTATTTT.

The CDR3 region has the DNA TGTGCCAGCAGGGAGGGCGGTAGCTCCTACGAGCAGTACTTC. This sequence encodes CASREGGSSYEQYF. J is TRBJ2-7 and V is TRBV28; TRBD2 might be the D (6 bases). Trimming removed 6 bases from V and 0 bases from J, with 12 bases in between. Germline V CDR1 and CDR2: MDHEN, SYDVKM. This CDR3 comprises 14 residues.

The V and J genes are TRBV6-5 and TRBJ1-2; 8 bases are shared with TRBD1. The V segment lost 5 bases and the J segment 2 bases; nucleotides outside the gene matches: 7. The CDR3 totals 15 residues. Germline lookup yields CDR1 MNHEY and CDR2 SVGAGI. This chain's CDR3 is CASSGRTGRNYGYTF. Written as DNA, the CDR3 is TGTGCCAGCAGTGGGCGGACAGGGAGGAACTATGGCTACACCTTC.

The sample holds one count of this clone. The CDR3 region has the DNA TGTGCCAGCAGTTACTCGCGGGCAGGGGGATCTGGCTACACCTTC. This translates into CASSYSRAGGSGYTF. V and J are TRBV6-5 and TRBJ1-2; 7 positions agree with TRBD1. The CDR3 is 15 amino acids. J gave up 7 bases and V 0 bases, and 8 bases lay outside the gene matches. The germline V gene encodes CDR1 MNHEY and CDR2 SVGAGI.

J is TRBJ1-2 and V is TRBV18; TRBD1 aligns across 7 bases. The germline V gene encodes CDR1 KGHSH and CDR2 LQKENI. There are 15 residues in the CDR3. With 2 bases clipped from V and 2 bases from J, the junction kept 5 bases outside the gene matches. The CDR3 sequence: CASSPETGRNYGYTF. The CDR3 nucleotides read TGTGCCAGCTCACCAGAGACAGGGCGCAACTATGGCTACACCTTC.

The chain joins TRBV30 to TRBJ2-3; 8 bases match TRBD2. Germline assignment: CDR1 GTSNPN and CDR2 SVGIG (reference sequence). This CDR3 region has 13 residues. V lost 4 bases to trimming and J lost 9 bases; unmatched junction nucleotides: 9. The CDR3 protein is CAWTSAGVGTQYF. The CDR3 coding sequence is TGTGCCTGGACGTCAGCGGGAGTAGGGACGCAGTATTTT. Based on the CDR3 plus reference TRBV30 and TRBJ2-3, the full variable domain is SQTIHQWPATLVQPVGSPLSLECTVEGTSNPNLYWYRQAAGRGLQLLFYSVGIGQISSEVPQNLSASRPQDRQFILSSKKLLLSDSGFYLCAWTSAGVGTQYFGPGTRLTVL.

CDR3 loop: CASRRTGIRDEQFF. For the CDR3, the DNA is TGCGCCAGCAGACGCACAGGGATTCGCGATGAGCAGTTCTTC. J is TRBJ2-1 and V is TRBV5-1, with D perhaps TRBD1 (6 bases). This CDR3 has 14 amino acids. Germline CDR1 and CDR2: SGHRS and YFSETQ. Trimming removed 5 bases at V and 8 bases at J, with 17 bases between.

The V gene is TRBV5-1, the J gene TRBJ2-5, with TRBD2 identical over 11 bases. The germline V gene has CDR1 SGHRS and CDR2 YFSETQ. The length of the CDR3 is 15 residues. J gave up 2 bases and V 2 bases, and 2 bases lay outside the gene matches. CDR3 sequence reads: CASSFASGGQETQYF. DNA for the CDR3: TGCGCCAGCAGCTTTGCTAGCGGGGGGCAAGAGACCCAGTACTTC.

V usage is TRBV27 and J usage is TRBJ2-2; no reliable D call. The V and J ends lost 4 bases and 1 base respectively, with 4 bases between them. The CDR3 has 13 amino acids. Germline V gives CDR1 MNHEY, CDR2 SMNVEV (reference sequence). This CDR3 reads CASSSLNTGELFF. As DNA, the CDR3 is TGTGCCAGCAGTTCTCTGAACACCGGGGAGCTGTTTTTT.

The rearrangement links TRBV18 to TRBJ1-1, with D possibly TRBD1 on 6 matching bases. The germline V gene encodes CDR1 KGHSH and CDR2 LQKENI. This CDR3 comprises 14 residues. V lost 3 bases, J lost 1 base, and 9 bases lay in between. The CDR3 here is CASSPGTKNTEAFF. The CDR3 DNA reads as TGTGCCAGCTCACCCGGGACAAAGAACACTGAAGCTTTCTTT. The entire variable domain, with the rest obtained from reference TRBV18 and TRBJ1-1, is as follows: NAGVMQNPRHLVRRRGQEARLRCSPMKGHSHVYWYRQLPEEGLKFMVYLQKENIIDESGMPKERFSAEFPKEGPSILRIQQVVRGDSAAYFCASSPGTKNTEAFFGQGTRLTVV.